The source of this T cell receptor (beta chain) is a study of blood T cell repertoires in COVID-19. Study summary: Italy, Spain and the United States were the sources of the convalescent and acute COVID-19 samples. PBMCs, B-cell-depleted T cells, or T cells were the source of the cDNA or gDNA that made up the material.

As handled by the study authors: Nucleated cell counts were estimated from reference gene primer amplification. TCRdb's copy holds only in-frame clones and misses some; the assay was immunoSEQ multiplex PCR. The V and J calls and clone size were taken over from that table, and D and trimming were inferred from the DNA. Of about 120,000 clones listed, 65% to 90% are singletons. CDR3 size: 13 residues. The V gene lost 4 bases and the J gene lost 4 bases, with 10 bases spanning the gap. The germline gives CDR1 SNHLY, CDR2 FYNNEI. The rearrangement links TRBV2 to TRBJ2-5, with D possibly matching TRBD2 (5 bases). The sample taken for sequencing was peripheral blood. The clonotype comes from a human donor in a cohort sampled during active COVID-19. Written as DNA, the CDR3 is TGTGCCAGCAGTGGACTAATGGGAGAGACCCAGTACTTC. This encodes CASSGLMGETQYF.